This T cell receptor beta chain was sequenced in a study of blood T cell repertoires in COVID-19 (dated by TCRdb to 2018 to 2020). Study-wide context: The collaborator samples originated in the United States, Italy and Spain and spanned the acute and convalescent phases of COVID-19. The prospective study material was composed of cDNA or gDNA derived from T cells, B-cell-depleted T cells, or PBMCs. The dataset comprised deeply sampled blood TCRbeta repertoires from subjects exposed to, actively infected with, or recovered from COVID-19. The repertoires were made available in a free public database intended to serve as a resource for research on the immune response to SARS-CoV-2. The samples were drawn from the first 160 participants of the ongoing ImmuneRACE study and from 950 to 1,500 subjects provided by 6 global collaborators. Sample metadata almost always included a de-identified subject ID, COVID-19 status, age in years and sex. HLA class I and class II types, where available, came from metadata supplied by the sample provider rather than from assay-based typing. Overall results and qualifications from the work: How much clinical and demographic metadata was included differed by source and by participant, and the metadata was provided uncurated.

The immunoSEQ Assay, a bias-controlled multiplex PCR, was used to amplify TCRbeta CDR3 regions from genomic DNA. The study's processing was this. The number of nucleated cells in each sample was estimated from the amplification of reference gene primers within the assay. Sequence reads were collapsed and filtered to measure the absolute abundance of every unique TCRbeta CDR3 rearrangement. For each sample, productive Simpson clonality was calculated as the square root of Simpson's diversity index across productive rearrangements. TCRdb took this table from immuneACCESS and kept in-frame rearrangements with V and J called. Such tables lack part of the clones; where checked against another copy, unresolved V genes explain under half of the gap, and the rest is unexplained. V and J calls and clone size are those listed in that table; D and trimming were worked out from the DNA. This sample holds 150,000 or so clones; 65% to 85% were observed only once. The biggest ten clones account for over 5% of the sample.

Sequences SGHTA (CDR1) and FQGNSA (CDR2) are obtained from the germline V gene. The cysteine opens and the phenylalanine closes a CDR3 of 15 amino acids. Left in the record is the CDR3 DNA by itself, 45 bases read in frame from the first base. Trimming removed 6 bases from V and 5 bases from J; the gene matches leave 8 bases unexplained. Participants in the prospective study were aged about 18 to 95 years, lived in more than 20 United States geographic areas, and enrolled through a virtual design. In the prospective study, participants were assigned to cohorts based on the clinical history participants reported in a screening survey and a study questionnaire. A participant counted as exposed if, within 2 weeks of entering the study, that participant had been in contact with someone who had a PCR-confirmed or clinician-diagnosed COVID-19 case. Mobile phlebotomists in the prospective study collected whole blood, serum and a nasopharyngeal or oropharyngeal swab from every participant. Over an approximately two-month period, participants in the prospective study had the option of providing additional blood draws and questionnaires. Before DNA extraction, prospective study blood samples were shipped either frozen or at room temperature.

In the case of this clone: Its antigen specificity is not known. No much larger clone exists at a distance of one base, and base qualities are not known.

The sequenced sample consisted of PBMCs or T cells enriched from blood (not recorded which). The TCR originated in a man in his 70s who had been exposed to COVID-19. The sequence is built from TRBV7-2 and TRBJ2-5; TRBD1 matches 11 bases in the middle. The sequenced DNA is TGTGCCAGCAGTTCGGGACAGGGGGGAAGTGAGACCCAGTACTTC. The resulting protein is CASSSGQGGSETQYF. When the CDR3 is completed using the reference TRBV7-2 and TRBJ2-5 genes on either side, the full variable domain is GAGVSQSPSNKVTEKGKDVELRCDPISGHTALYWYRQSLGQGLEFLIYFQGNSAPDKSGLPSDRFSAERTGGSVSTLTIQRTQQEDSAVYLCASSSGQGGSETQYFGPGTRLLVL.